One and the same sample provided the 10 T cell receptor beta chains below, sequenced in a study of OX40 agonist ivuxolimab in advanced cancers. Library preparation employed the immunoSEQ multiplex PCR assay. Held by TCRdb, this immuneACCESS table contains in-frame sequences only and omits some clones. Under half of the omission traces to an unresolved V gene where checked; the cause of the rest is unknown. This sample comprises about 70,000 clones, around nine tenths of them detected only once. 2.5% to 3% of the sample lies in the top ten. Source: CD4+ or CD8+ T cells sorted from blood, taken in a trial of the OX40 agonist ivuxolimab. Every receptor here comes from an adult with an advanced solid tumor such as melanoma, head and neck, liver or kidney cancer.

The chain joins TRBV29-1 to TRBJ1-1; TRBD1 agrees at 8 bases. The CDR3 has 13 residues. The germline V gene encodes CDR1 SQVTM and CDR2 ANQGSEA. The V and J ends lost 7 bases and 5 bases, in that order; junction bases with no gene match: 9. The CDR3 nucleotides are TGCAGCGGGGCCGGACAGGGAGAAACTGAAGCTTTCTTT. This codes for CSGAGQGETEAFF.

V and J are TRBV2 and TRBJ1-1, with 7 bases identical to TRBD1. The CDR3 loop spans 13 amino acids. The V gene's germline CDR1 is SNHLY and CDR2 FYNNEI. After removal of 5 bases from V and 6 bases from J, the junction contained 6 bases not matched to a gene. CDR3 sequence reads: CASSIDRAPEAFF. The CDR3 coding sequence is TGTGCCAGCAGTATTGACAGGGCCCCTGAAGCTTTCTTT.

This CDR3 is CASSLSRTGQETQYF. The DNA for the CDR3 is TGTGCCAGCAGCTTATCGCGGACAGGCCAAGAGACCCAGTACTTC. V and J are TRBV11-2 and TRBJ2-5; TRBD1 agrees at 7 bases. After removal of 2 bases from V and 1 base from J, the junction contained 4 bases not matched to a gene. Germline lookup yields CDR1 SGHAT and CDR2 FQNNGV. CDR3 length: 15 residues. Based on the CDR3 plus reference TRBV11-2 and TRBJ2-5, the full variable domain is EAGVAQSPRYKIIEKRQSVAFWCNPISGHATLYWYQQILGQGPKLLIQFQNNGVVDDSQLPKDRFSAERLKGVDSTLKIQPAKLEDSAVYLCASSLSRTGQETQYFGPGTRLLVL.

The V gene is TRBV19, the J gene TRBJ1-2, with a possible D match to TRBD1 (5 bases). The germline V gene has CDR1 LNHDA and CDR2 SQIVND (reference sequence). The CDR3 totals 17 residues. V was pared by 6 bases and J by 8 bases, with 28 bases between. The CDR3 DNA is TGTGCCAGTAGCCCCTTATCTCGGGGCAGACGAGTAGAGGGCTACACCTTC. It specifies CASSPLSRGRRVEGYTF.

The chain combines TRBV2 with TRBJ1-1, with D unclear. The V gene's germline CDR1 is SNHLY and CDR2 FYNNEI. CDR3 length: 12 amino acids. Trimming cost V 3 bases and J 1 base, with 3 bases left between them. Here the CDR3 DNA reads TGTGCCAGCAGTGAGGGGAACACTGAAGCTTTCTTT. Translating it yields CASSEGNTEAFF.

This clone was observed a single time. The CDR3 DNA reads as TGTGCCAGCAGCCCTCGGGAGGGCAGGGAGGACGAGCAGTACTTC. It codes for CASSPREGREDEQYF. The chain recombines TRBV7-8 with TRBJ2-7, with 8 bases aligning to TRBD2. This CDR3 comprises 15 residues. V lost 5 bases, J lost 5 bases, and 11 bases stayed unmatched. Germline CDR1 is SGHVS and CDR2 is FQNEAQ.

The rearrangement joins TRBV9 to TRBJ2-3; D might be TRBD2 (5 bases). V lost 0 bases and J lost 1, with 9 bases in between. The CDR3 loop spans 15 amino acids. CDR1 and CDR2 from the germline V gene are SGDLS and YYNGEE. This CDR3 reads CASSVDVRGTDTQYF. The CDR3 DNA sequence: TGTGCCAGCAGCGTAGACGTGCGGGGCACAGATACGCAGTATTTT. Looking up the rest from reference TRBV9 and TRBJ2-3 gives the full variable domain: DSGVTQTPKHLITATGQRVTLRCSPRSGDLSVYWYQQSLDQGLQFLIQYYNGEERAKGNILERFSAQQFPDLHSELNLSSLELGDSALYFCASSVDVRGTDTQYFGPGTRLTVL.

J is TRBJ1-5 and V is TRBV19; D ambiguous. Germline lookup yields CDR1 LNHDA and CDR2 SQIVND (reference sequence). Between the trimmed V and J ends, which lost 0 bases and 11 bases, there was a span of 11 bases. The CDR3 extends over 13 amino acids. The CDR3 DNA reads TGTGCCAGTAGTATAGATGGCGGTTTGTCCCAGCATTTT. Protein: CASSIDGGLSQHF. Complete variable domain (other parts from reference TRBV19 and TRBJ1-5): DGGITQSPKYLFRKEGQNVTLSCEQNLNHDAMYWYRQDPGQGLRLIYYSQIVNDFQKGDIAEGYSVSREKKESFPLTVTSAQKNPTAFYLCASSIDGGLSQHFGDGTRLSIL.

A few counts support this clone. This sequence joins TRBV21-1 and TRBJ2-7; the tabulated D call, TRBD1, remains unverified against the DNA. TRBV21-1 is assigned pseudogene status. CDR3 size: 15 residues. The CDR3 spells CASSPNPGQTYEQYF. DNA for the CDR3: TGTGCCAGCAGCCCAAACCCGGGACAAACCTACGAGCAGTACTTC.

This clone was seen only a few times. The chain has TRBV7-3 and TRBJ2-2, with 8 bases identical to TRBD1. With 4 bases clipped from V and 7 bases from J, the junction kept 2 bases outside the gene matches. This CDR3 is built from 13 residues. CDR1 SGHTA and CDR2 FQGTGA come from the germline V gene. CDR3 sequence (DNA): TGTGCCAGCAGCTCCGGACAGGGCGGGGAGCTGTTTTTT. Residues: CASSSGQGGELFF. The variable domain in full, with the rest retrieved from reference TRBV7-3 and TRBJ2-2, is GAGVSQTPSNKVTEKGKYVELRCDPISGHTALYWYRQSLGQGPEFLIYFQGTGAADDSGLPNDRFFAVRPEGSVSTLKIQRTERGDSAVYLCASSSGQGGELFFGEGSRLTVL.